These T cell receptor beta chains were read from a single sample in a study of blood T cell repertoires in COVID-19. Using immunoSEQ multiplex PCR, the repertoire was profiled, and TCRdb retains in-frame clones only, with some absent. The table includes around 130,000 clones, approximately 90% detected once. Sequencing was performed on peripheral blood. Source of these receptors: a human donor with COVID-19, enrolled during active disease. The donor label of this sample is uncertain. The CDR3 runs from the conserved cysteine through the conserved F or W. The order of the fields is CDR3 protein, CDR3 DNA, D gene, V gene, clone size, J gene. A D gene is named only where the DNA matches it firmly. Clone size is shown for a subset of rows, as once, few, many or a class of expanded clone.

CASSLAPGGADEKLFF,TGCGCCAGCAGTCTTGCCCCTGGGGGGGCGGATGAAAAACTGTTTTTT,NA,TRBV5-1,NA,TRBJ1-4
CASSFPGQGNEQYF,TGTGCCAGCAGCTTCCCGGGACAGGGTAACGAGCAGTACTTC,TRBD1,TRBV11-1,NA,TRBJ2-7
CASSPAGGSYNEQFF,TGTGCCAGCTCACCGGCGGGGGGCTCCTACAATGAGCAGTTCTTC,TRBD2,TRBV18,NA,TRBJ2-1
CATSRLSGIRSYEQYF,TGTGCCACCAGCAGATTATCCGGGATAAGGTCCTACGAGCAGTACTTC,NA,TRBV15,NA,TRBJ2-7
CASSPGQGYTIYF,TGTGCCAGCAGCCCCGGACAGGGGTACACCATATATTTT,TRBD1,TRBV7-9,NA,TRBJ1-3
CASSPWTPRTTEAFF,TGTGCCAGCTCCCCTTGGACACCTCGAACGACTGAAGCTTTCTTT,NA,TRBV18,once,TRBJ1-1
CSVTDQTNEKLFF,TGCAGCGTCACAGACCAAACTAATGAAAAACTGTTTTTT,NA,TRBV29-1,NA,TRBJ1-4
CSAETGYGYTF,TGCAGTGCAGAAACAGGGTACGGCTACACCTTC,NA,TRBV20-1,NA,TRBJ1-2
CAISEGRDTGELFF,TGTGCCATCAGTGAGGGCAGGGACACCGGGGAGCTGTTTTTT,NA,TRBV10-3,NA,TRBJ2-2
CTSSPTGAAFF,TGCACCAGCAGCCCGACAGGGGCTGCTTTCTTT,NA,TRBV1,few,TRBJ1-1
CASSPPGWRDSGNTIYF,TGTGCCAGCTCACCACCCGGCTGGAGAGACTCTGGAAACACCATATATTTT,NA,TRBV18,NA,TRBJ1-3
CSASPGNFIRNTIYF,TGCAGTGCAAGTCCAGGGAACTTTATACGGAACACCATATATTTT,NA,TRBV20-1,NA,TRBJ1-3
CASSLGTADQPQHF,TGTGCCAGCAGTCTAGGGACAGCTGATCAGCCCCAGCATTTT,TRBD1,TRBV2,NA,TRBJ1-5
CASSSQGWSYNEQFF,TGTGCCAGCAGCTCCCAGGGTTGGTCCTACAATGAGCAGTTCTTC,NA,TRBV7-9,NA,TRBJ2-1
CASSLGGTSTYEQYF,TGCGCCAGCAGCTTGGGGGGGACATCAACCTACGAGCAGTACTTC,NA,TRBV5-1,NA,TRBJ2-7
CASSSGGTQETQYF,TGTGCCAGCAGCTCAGGGGGAACTCAAGAGACCCAGTACTTC,TRBD1,TRBV11-3,NA,TRBJ2-5